The following is a TCR beta chain sequence with its context. This clonotype was recorded at least ten times. It has no known antigen specificity. No base-level quality is on record; no much larger clone is a single base apart. Library prep was done by RACE. This sample was sequenced with a NextSeq 500. During library preparation, unique molecular identifiers were attached to individual cDNA molecules so that TCRs could be counted in a quantitative, reproducible way. For every blood RNA sample, sequencing covered both the TCR alpha and TCR beta chains. The original pipeline was this. Samples had a median of 95,638 TCRs, with a range from roughly 23,224 to 700,000. V, J and CDR3 annotation of the TCR reads was performed with the Decombinator software suite. Every sample was subsampled to the same number of TCRs (28,000) for the PS versus PT1 abundance plots. Expanded TCRs were defined as absent before sensitization and observed at least eight times at the 2-week time point. TCRdb trimmed the raw reads at Q25, called clones with MiXCR and kept productive beta chains. Each CDR3 protein appears once, grouped with its most common genes and DNA. Here the V and J calls rest on TCRdb's processing, not on the authors' analysis. For this sample there are tens of thousands of distinct CDR3 sequences; approximately 8.6% appear just once. The top ten clones comprise 13% of the sample.

The data are from a study of human T cells and chemical hapten exposure (dated by TCRdb to the early 2020s). About the investigation overall: For sensitization, 2% DPC in acetone was applied to a roughly 2 cm by roughly 2 cm area of upper inner arm skin. The mostly female patient cohort included alopecia areata with under or over 50% scalp involvement, alopecia totalis and alopecia universalis. Blood samples were taken from patients before sensitization (week 0) and at 2, 6 and about 24 weeks after DPC sensitization. The libraries were sequenced as a pool, and the TCR yield per sample differed mostly because of small variations in library volumes within the pool. In alopecia patients, the study followed how the peripheral blood TCR repertoire changed in vivo over primary and secondary sensitization to diphenylcyclopropenone (DPC), a hapten. Blood for TCR sequencing was provided by twenty-nine alopecia patients at one to four time points (pre-sensitization, 2, 6 and 24 weeks). Patch testing on the upper back used Finn chambers containing 0.01% DPC, with scoring done after 6 days according to International Contact Dermatitis Research Group standards. Throughout the study period of 20 to 25 weeks, patients also received therapeutic DPC doses to the scalp every week.

As encoded in the germline V gene, CDR1 is MDHEN while CDR2 is SYDVKM. The CDR3 runs 15 residues from the cysteine to the phenylalanine. CDR3 DNA only is kept here, 45 bases in frame from base 1. V is clipped by 4 bases and J by 5 bases, and the sequence between their germline boundaries is 17 bases long. The study at large found these results: Patch test score correlated positively with the number of PT1 expanded TCRs, reaching significance at thresholds 8, 16 and 32 but not at 4. Repeated subsampling changed both the strength of the expansion versus patch-test correlation and the threshold at which the correlation became significant. DPC sensitization did not change the number of TCRs with a frequency above 1 in 1000, and there was no evidence of changes in global repertoire structure. All patients had alopecia, a presumed autoimmune disease, so their immune response might differ from that of healthy individuals. Expanded TCRs formed significantly more large CDR3 similarity clusters than pre-sensitization or healthy control sets, consistent with antigen-driven responses.

The time point label on this specimen signifies: patch test 1, 2 weeks after DPC sensitization. According to the study, the label for this sample's treatment or condition signals: therapeutic diphenylcyclopropenone sensitization with weekly scalp DPC. At each patch-test visit, blood was drawn before the patch test was applied. Patients were eligible if aged 18 to 70, diagnosed with alopecia and judged suitable for DPC therapy, and pregnant patients were excluded. Total RNA was isolated from unfractionated whole blood collected in Tempus Blood RNA tubes. The specimen comprised whole blood, sampled in connection with sensitization to the hapten diphenylcyclopropenone (DPC). The source is a woman aged 40 to 50 with alopecia areata. Some clones in this sample may be carry-over from other donors' samples. The chain is assembled from TRBV28 and TRBJ1-1; the D gene identity is not certain. CDR3 protein: CASSSDRTWGTEAFF. The DNA is as follows: TGTGCCAGCAGTTCAGACCGTACGTGGGGAACTGAAGCTTTCTTT.